Presented here are 28 T cell receptor beta chains from one specimen sequenced in a study of T cells in Graves' hyperthyroidism and ophthalmopathy. Template material for amplifying TCR beta CDR3 regions consisted of RNA transcripts. A set of HTBI primers served as the primers for a first-round RT-PCR of the TCR CDR3. TCRdb called the multiplex PCR reads again in MiXCR, with one record for every CDR3 protein. The table has about 320,000 distinct CDR3 sequences, 16% seen once. The sample comprised blood. These receptors originate from a man younger than 45 with Graves' hyperthyroidism.

Ten or more counts support this clonotype. This chain joins TRBV6-1 and TRBJ1-1; D not resolved. CDR1 is MNHNS and CDR2 is SASEGT in the germline V gene. The CDR3 runs 16 residues. The ends were cut back, 5 bases at V and 0 bases at J, with 16 bases in the middle. The CDR3 reads CASSTAGHRVNTEAFF. The CDR3 DNA sequence: TGTGCCAGCAGTACCGCCGGCCACAGAGTGAACACTGAAGCTTTCTTT.

This clonotype was seen repeatedly, ten times or more. The V gene is TRBV7-9, the J gene TRBJ2-7, with D unclear. The V end was cut by 1 base, the J end by 8 bases, with 12 bases between. Germline CDR1 and CDR2: SEHNR and FQNEAQ (reference sequence). The CDR3 runs 13 residues. CDR3 protein: CASSLVTPPKQYF. The CDR3 DNA is TGTGCCAGCAGCTTAGTGACACCCCCTAAGCAGTACTTC.

This clonotype was picked up many times. The chain recombines TRBV28 with TRBJ1-2; tentative D call: TRBD1 (6 bases). The CDR3 is 16 residues long. The germline CDR1 and CDR2 sequences are MDHEN and SYDVKM. Deletions cut 5 bases from V and 0 bases from J, with 16 bases between. The CDR3 sequence is CASSPPRTEANYGYTF. The CDR3 region has the DNA TGTGCCAGCAGTCCGCCCAGGACAGAAGCTAACTATGGCTACACCTTC.

The chain is built from TRBV6-1 and TRBJ1-5, with D unclear. The length of the CDR3 is 16 residues. Germline lookup yields CDR1 MNHNS and CDR2 SASEGT. V dropped 7 bases and J dropped 1 base, with 17 bases sitting between them. This CDR3 reads CASTEFLQGSNQPQHF. In nucleotides, the CDR3 is TGTGCCAGCACAGAGTTCTTACAAGGGAGCAATCAGCCCCAGCATTTT.

This clonotype was detected many times. This chain links TRBV5-1 with TRBJ2-3, with D uncertain. Deletions cut 2 bases from V and 2 bases from J, with 9 bases between. CDR3 length: 14 residues. Germline V gene sequence: CDR1 SGHRS, CDR2 YFSETQ. CDR3 residues: CASSFRRITDTQYF. CDR3 DNA sequence: TGCGCCAGCAGCTTCAGAAGAATCACAGATACGCAGTATTTT.

The CDR3 loop is CASSESGRGGEKLFF. The CDR3 DNA reads as TGTGCCAGCAGTGAATCCGGCAGGGGAGGTGAAAAACTGTTTTTT. This chain links TRBV25-1 with TRBJ1-4; D perhaps matches TRBD1 (6 bases). The germline V gene encodes CDR1 MGHDK and CDR2 SYGVNS. The CDR3 has 15 amino acids. Trimming removed 1 base from V and 7 bases from J, with 13 bases in between.

In this sample, this clonotype turned up a few times. The chain couples TRBV5-5 to TRBJ2-3; no definite D call. This CDR3 contains 15 residues. Between the trimmed V and J ends, which lost 4 bases and 3 bases, there was a span of 15 bases. Per the germline V gene, CDR1 is SGHKS and CDR2 is YYEKEE (reference sequence). In DNA form, the CDR3 reads TGTGCCAGCAGCCGCTCTGGGGTCGGAACAGATACGCAGTATTTT. Amino acids: CASSRSGVGTDTQYF. The full variable domain, rest sourced from reference TRBV5-5 and TRBJ2-3, is DAGVTQSPTHLIKTRGQQVTLRCSPISGHKSVSWYQQVLGQGPQFIFQYYEKEERGRGNFPDRFSARQFPNYSSELNVNALLLGDSALYLCASSRSGVGTDTQYFGPGTRLTVL.

On this clonotype: One end of the junction is discordant with germline, which a read error may explain. The rearrangement joins TRBV11-3 to TRBJ1-2; D unclear. The CDR3 has 15 residues. Looked up from germline, CDR1 is SGHNT and CDR2 is YENEEA. The CDR3 nucleotides read TGTGCCGGCAGCTCTTCAGGCGTTCCTTACTATGGCTACACCTTC. Translating it yields CAGSSSGVPYYGYTF.

In regard to this clonotype: The conserved phenylalanine or tryptophan is not found at the CDR3 terminus, so this likely reflects a read error. This sequence joins TRBV5-5 and TRBJ2-5; no definite D call. The CDR3 covers 13 residues. CDR1 SGHKS and CDR2 YYEKEE come from the germline V gene (reference sequence). Trimming pared 2 bases from V and 3 bases from J, leaving 8 bases between. The CDR3 nucleotides are TGTGCCAGCAGCTTTTCGGGCGAAGAGACCCAGTACCTC. Protein product: CASSFSGEETQYL.

This clonotype was observed a few times. The V gene is TRBV25-1, the J gene TRBJ2-1, with D perhaps TRBD2 (6 bases). CDR1 MGHDK and CDR2 SYGVNS come from the germline V gene. Trimming took off 1 base at V and 0 bases at J, with 7 bases between the two ends. This CDR3 region has 15 residues. The CDR3, as DNA: TGTGCCAGCAGTGAATTCGGGGGCTCCTACAATGAGCAGTTCTTC. Translation gives CASSEFGGSYNEQFF.

This clonotype was seen repeatedly, ten times or more. CDR3 in amino acids: CASSEYGREQPQHF. The CDR3 region has the DNA TGTGCCAGCAGTGAATACGGCAGGGAACAGCCCCAGCATTTT. V usage is TRBV2 and J usage is TRBJ1-5, with TRBD1 as a possible D gene (5 bases). V lost 2 bases and J 7 bases, leaving 12 bases between the germline ends. The CDR3 contains 14 residues. CDR1 is SNHLY and CDR2 is FYNNEI in the germline V gene.

To note about this clonotype: A much larger clone differs from this one at a single base, so this may be a read error. The V and J genes are TRBV27 and TRBJ1-1; D ambiguous. The length of the CDR3 is 13 residues. V lost 3 bases and J lost 4, with 9 bases in between. The V gene's germline CDR1 is MNHEY and CDR2 SMNVEV (reference sequence). The DNA for the CDR3 is TGTGCCAGCAGTTTCCGCCGGAGCACTGAAGCTTTCTTT. This gives the protein CASSFRRSTEAFF.

A note on this clonotype: Given a much more abundant clone one base away, this may be a read error. The chain uses TRBV7-8 and TRBJ2-7, with D perhaps TRBD2 (6 bases). This CDR3 has 14 residues. Trimming pared 6 bases from V and 2 bases from J, leaving 14 bases between. The germline CDR1 and CDR2 sequences are SGHVS and FQNEAQ. CDR3 in amino acids: CASRGRGLAYEQYF. The CDR3 DNA reads as TGTGCCAGCAGAGGGCGGGGACTCGCCTACGAGCAGTACTTC.

Many counts were recorded for this clonotype. The chain recombines TRBV2 with TRBJ1-5; D uncertain. Germline-derived CDR1 and CDR2 are SNHLY and FYNNEI. This CDR3 has 14 amino acids. V lost 6 bases and J 2 bases, leaving 11 bases between the germline ends. In DNA, the CDR3 is TGTGCCAGCAGCGCCACCGGGGGCAATCAGCCCCAGCATTTT. This sequence encodes CASSATGGNQPQHF.

Worth noting for this clonotype: Given a much more abundant clone one base away, this may be a read error. The chain employs TRBV7-8 and TRBJ1-1, with D perhaps TRBD1 (5 bases). The CDR3 is 14 residues long. The germline V gene encodes CDR1 SGHVS and CDR2 FQNEAQ. CDR3 loop: CASSLRQKPTEACF. The CDR3 nucleotides are TGTGCCAGCAGCCTAAGACAGAAACCAACTGAAGCTTGCTTT.

The chain joins TRBV6-4 to TRBJ2-2; D might be TRBD1 (5 bases). Germline V gene data show CDR1 as MRHNA and CDR2 as SNTAGT. CDR3 size: 15 residues. V lost 0 bases to trimming and J lost 4 bases, with 9 bases between them. The CDR3 spells CASSDSDSFTGELFF. The CDR3, as DNA: TGTGCCAGCAGTGACTCCGACAGCTTCACCGGGGAGCTGTTTTTT.

A word on this clonotype: Just one base apart from a much larger clone, this may be a read error. The gene calls are TRBV7-8 and TRBJ2-1, with D possibly matching TRBD1 (6 bases). The end of the DNA aligns better with TRBJ2-7, so the J call may be wrong. The CDR3 is 13 residues long. Looked up from germline, CDR1 is SGHVS and CDR2 is FQNEAQ. This chain's CDR3 is CASSNNWDNEQYF. CDR3 in DNA: TGTGCCAGCAGCAATAATTGGGACAATGAGCAGTACTTC.

This clonotype was seen ten or more times. The V and J genes are TRBV28 and TRBJ2-3; 12 bases fit TRBD2. There are 15 residues in the CDR3. V dropped 6 bases and J dropped 6; count of bases not matched to a gene: 7. Germline values: CDR1 MDHEN, CDR2 SYDVKM. The CDR3 is CASSRGLAGWDTQYF. CDR3 in DNA: TGTGCCAGCAGCCGTGGACTAGCGGGATGGGATACGCAGTATTTT.

This clonotype was detected ten times or more. The genes are TRBV12-3 or TRBV12-4 and TRBJ1-5, with a possible D match to TRBD1 (5 bases). This CDR3 region has 15 residues. The V and J ends lost 4 bases and 0 bases respectively, with 10 bases between them. The CDR3 bases are TGTGCCAGCAGTTCCAATCAGGGTAGCAATCAGCCCCAGCATTTT. It translates to CASSSNQGSNQPQHF.

With respect to this clonotype: A junction boundary mismatches the germline segment, possibly from a read error. The chain employs TRBV13 and TRBJ1-1; 11 nucleotides align to TRBD1. Germline CDR1 reads PRHDT; CDR2 reads FYEKMQ (reference sequence). This CDR3 contains 17 residues. In DNA form, the CDR3 reads TGTGCCAGCAGCATAGGGGGGGACAGGGGGTTGGTAGCTGAAGCTTTCTTT. Its translation: CASSIGGDRGLVAEAFF.

J is TRBJ1-4 and V is TRBV7-8, with D tentatively TRBD1 (5 bases). Trimming shortened V by 6 bases and J by 8 bases, and 19 bases separated the two germline ends. The CDR3 loop spans 15 amino acids. Germline CDR1 reads SGHVS; CDR2 reads FQNEAQ. CDR3: CASSESGKSWEKLFF. The CDR3 DNA is TGTGCCAGCAGTGAATCAGGGAAATCTTGGGAAAAACTGTTTTTT.

This clonotype was seen ten or more times. The CDR3 sequence: CASSLGTGIDEQFF. DNA of the CDR3: TGCGCCAGCAGCTTGGGGACAGGGATTGATGAGCAGTTCTTC. The gene calls are TRBV5-1 and TRBJ2-1, with 8 bases fitting TRBD1. The germline CDR1 and CDR2 sequences are SGHRS and YFSETQ. The trim removed 0 bases at V and 8 bases at J, leaving 4 bases unmatched. The CDR3 has 14 residues.

This chain connects TRBV9 to TRBJ2-5; D is unclear. Germline CDR1 and CDR2: SGDLS and YYNGEE. With 2 bases removed from V and 1 base from J, the gap between germline ends came to 6 bases. The CDR3 covers 13 residues. The CDR3 is CASSVLTQETQYF. For the CDR3, the DNA is TGTGCCAGCAGCGTCTTAACCCAAGAGACCCAGTACTTC.

This chain links TRBV12-3 or TRBV12-4 with TRBJ1-5; 7 bases fit TRBD1. Unmatched junction bases numbered 5, after V lost 5 bases and J lost 4 bases. The CDR3 is 14 residues long. The CDR3 reads CASSDRVQNQPQHF. CDR3 nucleotide sequence: TGTGCCAGCAGTGACAGGGTCCAGAATCAGCCCCAGCATTTT.

V and J are TRBV11-3 and TRBJ2-2; the D gene is possibly TRBD1 (6 bases). In germline, CDR1 is SGHNT, CDR2 YENEEA. The CDR3 runs 18 residues. V was clipped by 2 bases and J by 4 bases, with 20 bases between them. This CDR3 is CASSLKGRGPPGTGELFF. In nucleotides, the CDR3 is TGTGCCAGCAGCTTAAAGGGCAGGGGCCCTCCGGGCACCGGGGAGCTGTTTTTT.

This clonotype was counted ten times or more. V and J are TRBV6-1 and TRBJ2-1, with 11 bases aligning to TRBD1. The germline CDR1 and CDR2 sequences are MNHNS and SASEGT. J lost 6 bases, V lost 5 bases, and 6 bases had no gene match. There are 15 residues in the CDR3. The CDR3 sequence is CASSLPGTGGNEQFF. CDR3 bases: TGTGCCAGCAGTCTACCCGGGACAGGGGGCAATGAGCAGTTCTTC.

This clonotype was seen ten or more times. The genes are TRBV7-2 and TRBJ2-5; TRBD2 aligns across 10 bases. V lost 5 bases to trimming and J lost 6 bases; unmatched junction nucleotides: 15. The CDR3 covers 17 residues. Germline V gene lookup returns CDR1 SGHTA and CDR2 FQGNSA. CDR3 sequence: CASSPGRLAGDFQTQYF. The CDR3 DNA sequence: TGTGCCAGCAGCCCCGGGCGGCTAGCGGGAGATTTCCAGACCCAGTACTTC. Together with reference TRBV7-2 and TRBJ2-5, the CDR3 gives the full variable domain: GAGVSQSPSNKVTEKGKDVELRCDPISGHTALYWYRQSLGQGLEFLIYFQGNSAPDKSGLPSDRFSAERTGGSVSTLTIQRTQQEDSAVYLCASSPGRLAGDFQTQYFGPGTRLLVL.

This clonotype appeared a few times. The chain has TRBV29-1 and TRBJ2-1; D remains unclear. V lost 6 bases, J lost 2 bases, and 14 bases lay in between. This CDR3 is built from 14 residues. Germline assignment: CDR1 SQVTM and CDR2 ANQGSEA. Here the CDR3 reads CSVEKSRPYNEQFF. DNA for the CDR3: TGCAGCGTAGAGAAATCCCGGCCCTACAATGAGCAGTTCTTC.